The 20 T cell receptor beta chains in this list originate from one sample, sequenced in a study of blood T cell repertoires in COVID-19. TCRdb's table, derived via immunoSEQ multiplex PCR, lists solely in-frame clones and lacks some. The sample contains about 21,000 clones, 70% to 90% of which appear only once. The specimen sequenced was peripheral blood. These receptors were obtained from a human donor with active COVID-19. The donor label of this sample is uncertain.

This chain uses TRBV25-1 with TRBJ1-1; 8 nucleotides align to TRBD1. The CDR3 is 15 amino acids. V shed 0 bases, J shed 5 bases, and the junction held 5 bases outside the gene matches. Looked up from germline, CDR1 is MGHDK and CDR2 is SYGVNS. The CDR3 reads CASSEYRTGGTEAFF. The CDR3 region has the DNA TGTGCCAGCAGTGAATACCGTACAGGGGGAACTGAAGCTTTCTTT.

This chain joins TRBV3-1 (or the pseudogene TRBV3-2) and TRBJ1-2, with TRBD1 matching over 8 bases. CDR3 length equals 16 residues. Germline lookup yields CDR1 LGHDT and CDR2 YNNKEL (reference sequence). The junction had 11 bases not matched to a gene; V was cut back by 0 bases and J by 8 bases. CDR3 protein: CASSQDSGGSRWGYTF. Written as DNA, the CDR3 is TGTGCCAGCAGCCAAGATTCAGGGGGCTCGAGATGGGGCTACACCTTC.

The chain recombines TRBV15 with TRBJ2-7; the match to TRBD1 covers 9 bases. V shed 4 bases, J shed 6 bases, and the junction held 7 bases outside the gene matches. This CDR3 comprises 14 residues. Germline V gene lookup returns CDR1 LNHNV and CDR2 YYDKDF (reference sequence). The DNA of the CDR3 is TGTGCCACCAGCAAACAGGGGGCCGTTAGCGAGCAGTACTTC. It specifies CATSKQGAVSEQYF.

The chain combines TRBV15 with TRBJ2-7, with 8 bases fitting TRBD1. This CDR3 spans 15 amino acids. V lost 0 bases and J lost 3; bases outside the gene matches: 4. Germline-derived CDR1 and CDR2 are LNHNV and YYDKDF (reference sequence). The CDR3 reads CATSRDHGTGYEQYF. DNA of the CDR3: TGTGCCACCAGCAGAGATCATGGGACAGGCTACGAGCAGTACTTC.

The chain's CDR3 is CASSQVWRSNEKLFF. In DNA form, the CDR3 reads TGCGCCAGCAGCCAAGTTTGGCGGAGCAATGAAAAACTGTTTTTT. The V gene is TRBV4-3, the J gene TRBJ1-4, with D unclear. The CDR3 sequence is 15 residues long. V gave up 1 base and J gave up 5 bases, with 11 bases separating them. Germline loops: CDR1 LGHNA, CDR2 YSLEER.

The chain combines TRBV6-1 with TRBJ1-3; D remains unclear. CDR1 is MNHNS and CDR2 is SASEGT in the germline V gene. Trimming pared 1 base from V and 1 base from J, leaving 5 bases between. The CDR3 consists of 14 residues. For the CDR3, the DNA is TGTGCCAGCAGTGAAGATCAATCTGGAAACACCATATATTTT. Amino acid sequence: CASSEDQSGNTIYF.

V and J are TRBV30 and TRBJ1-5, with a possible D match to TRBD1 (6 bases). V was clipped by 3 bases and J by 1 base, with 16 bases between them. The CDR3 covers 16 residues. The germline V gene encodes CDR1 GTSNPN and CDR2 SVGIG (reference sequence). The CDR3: CAWSADTGQSNQPQHF. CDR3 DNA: TGTGCCTGGAGCGCCGATACAGGGCAGAGCAATCAGCCCCAGCATTTT. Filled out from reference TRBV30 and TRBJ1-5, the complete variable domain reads SQTIHQWPATLVQPVGSPLSLECTVEGTSNPNLYWYRQAAGRGLQLLFYSVGIGQISSEVPQNLSASRPQDRQFILSSKKLLLSDSGFYLCAWSADTGQSNQPQHFGDGTRLSIL.

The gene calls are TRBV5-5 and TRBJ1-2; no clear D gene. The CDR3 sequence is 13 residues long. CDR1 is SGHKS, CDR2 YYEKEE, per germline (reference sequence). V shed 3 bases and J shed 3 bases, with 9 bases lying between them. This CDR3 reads CASSYDGDYGYTF. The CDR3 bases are TGTGCCAGCAGCTACGACGGGGACTATGGCTACACCTTC.

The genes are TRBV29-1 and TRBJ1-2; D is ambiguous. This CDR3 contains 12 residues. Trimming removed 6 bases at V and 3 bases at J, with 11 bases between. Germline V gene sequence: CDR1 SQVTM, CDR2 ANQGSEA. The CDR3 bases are TGCAGCGTCAGAATCGGGGACTATGGCTACACCTTC. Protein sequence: CSVRIGDYGYTF.

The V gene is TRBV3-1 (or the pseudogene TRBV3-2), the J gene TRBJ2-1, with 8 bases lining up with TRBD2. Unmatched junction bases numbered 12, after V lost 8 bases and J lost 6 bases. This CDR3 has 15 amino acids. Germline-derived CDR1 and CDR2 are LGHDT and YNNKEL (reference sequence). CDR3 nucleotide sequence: TGTGCCAGCCGGGGGGGAGCGGGAGCTCTCAATGAGCAGTTCTTC. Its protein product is CASRGGAGALNEQFF.

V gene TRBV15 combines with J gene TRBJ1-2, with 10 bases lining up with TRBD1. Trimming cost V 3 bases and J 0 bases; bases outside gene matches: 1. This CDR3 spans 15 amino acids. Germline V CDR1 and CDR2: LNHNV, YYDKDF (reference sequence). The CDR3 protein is CATSRDRGSNYGYTF. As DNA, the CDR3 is TGTGCCACCAGCAGGGACAGGGGGTCTAACTATGGCTACACCTTC. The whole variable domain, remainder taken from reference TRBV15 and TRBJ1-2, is DAMVIQNPRYQVTQFGKPVTLSCSQTLNHNVMYWYQQKSSQAPKLLFHYYDKDFNNEADTPDNFQSRRPNTSFCFLDIRSPGLGDTAMYLCATSRDRGSNYGYTFGSGTRLTVV.

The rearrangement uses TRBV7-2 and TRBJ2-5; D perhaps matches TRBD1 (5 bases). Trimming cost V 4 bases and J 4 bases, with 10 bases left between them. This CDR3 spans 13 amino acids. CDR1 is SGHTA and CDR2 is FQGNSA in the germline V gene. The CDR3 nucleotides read TGTGCCAGCAGCTCCCCAGGGATAGAGACCCAGTACTTC. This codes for CASSSPGIETQYF.

In nucleotides, the CDR3 is TGTGCCAGCAGCCAAGAGATGCAGGGGAATGAAAAACTGTTTTTT. It yields the protein CASSQEMQGNEKLFF. V gene TRBV4-2 combines with J gene TRBJ1-4; D possibly corresponds to TRBD1 (6 bases). V was clipped by 0 bases and J by 5 bases, with 10 bases between them. Germline V gene sequence: CDR1 LGHNA, CDR2 YNFKEQ. CDR3 length: 15 amino acids.

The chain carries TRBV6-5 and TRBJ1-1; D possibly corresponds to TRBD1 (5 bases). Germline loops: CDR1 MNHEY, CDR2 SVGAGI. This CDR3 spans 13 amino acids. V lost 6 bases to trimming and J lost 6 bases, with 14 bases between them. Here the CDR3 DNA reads TGTGCCAGCAGGGACGGGGGGGAGGCTGAAGCTTTCTTT. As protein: CASRDGGEAEAFF.

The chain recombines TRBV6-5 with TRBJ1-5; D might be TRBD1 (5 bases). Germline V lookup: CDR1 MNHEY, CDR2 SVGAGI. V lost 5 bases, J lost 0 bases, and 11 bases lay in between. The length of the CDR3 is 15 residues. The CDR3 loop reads CASSTTVYSNQPQHF. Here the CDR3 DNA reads TGTGCCAGCAGTACGACAGTTTATAGCAATCAGCCCCAGCATTTT.

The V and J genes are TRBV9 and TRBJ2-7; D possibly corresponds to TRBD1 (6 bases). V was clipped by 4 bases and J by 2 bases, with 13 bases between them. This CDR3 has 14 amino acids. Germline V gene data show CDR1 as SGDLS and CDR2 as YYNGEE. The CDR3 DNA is TGTGCCAGCAGCTTGGCACAGGGACCCTACGAGCAGTACTTC. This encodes CASSLAQGPYEQYF.

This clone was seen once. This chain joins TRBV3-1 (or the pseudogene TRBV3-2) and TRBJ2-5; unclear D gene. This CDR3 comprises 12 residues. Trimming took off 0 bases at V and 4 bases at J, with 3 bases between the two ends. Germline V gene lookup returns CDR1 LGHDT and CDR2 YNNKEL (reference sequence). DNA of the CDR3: TGTGCCAGCAGCCAAGAGAGAGAGACCCAGTACTTC. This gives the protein CASSQERETQYF.

The CDR3 DNA follows: TGTGCCAGCAGTTCCGGACAGGGTCGTGTGCAGTACTTC. Residues: CASSSGQGRVQYF. This chain connects TRBV6-5 to TRBJ2-7, with TRBD1 matching 8 bases. CDR1 MNHEY and CDR2 SVGAGI come from the germline V gene. Trimming took 4 bases from V and 9 from J; bases not matched to a gene: 8. The CDR3 totals 13 residues.

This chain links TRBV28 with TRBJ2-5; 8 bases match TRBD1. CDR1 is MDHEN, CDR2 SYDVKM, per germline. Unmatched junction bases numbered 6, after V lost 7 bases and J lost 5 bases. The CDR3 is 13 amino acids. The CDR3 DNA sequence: TGTGCCAGCAACCCTTCAGGGGGCGAGACCCAGTACTTC. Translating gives CASNPSGGETQYF. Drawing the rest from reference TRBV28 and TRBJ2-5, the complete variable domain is DVKVTQSSRYLVKRTGEKVFLECVQDMDHENMFWYRQDPGLGLRLIYFSYDVKMKEKGDIPEGYSVSREKKERFSLILESASTNQTSMYLCASNPSGGETQYFGPGTRLLVL.

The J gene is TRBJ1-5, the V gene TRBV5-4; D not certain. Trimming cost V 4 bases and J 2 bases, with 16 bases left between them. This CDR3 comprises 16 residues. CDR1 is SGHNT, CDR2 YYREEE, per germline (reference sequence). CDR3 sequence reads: CASSQGGSPGNQPQHF. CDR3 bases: TGTGCCAGCAGCCAAGGTGGGAGTCCGGGCAATCAGCCCCAGCATTTT.